A single sample is the source of the 20 T cell receptor beta chains below, sequenced in a study of T-cell reconstitution after alpha-beta-depleted transplantation in children. Preparation of the TCRbeta library involved a method that used unique molecular identifiers. TCRdb redid the calling of the PCR reads with MiXCR, one entry per CDR3 protein. Of 150,000 to 250,000 distinct CDR3 sequences in the sample, about 6% were seen once. The sequenced sample was PBMCs, obtained before TCRalphabeta/CD19-depleted stem cell transplant. The receptors here all came from a girl under two years old with combined immunodeficiency, due to receive a stem cell transplant.

At least ten counts were recorded for this clonotype. One end of the junction is discordant with germline, which a read error may explain. The rearrangement uses TRBV5-5 and TRBJ2-4, with 10 bases that match TRBD2. Germline CDR1 is SGHKS and CDR2 is YYEKEE (reference sequence). The length of the CDR3 is 16 residues. The CDR3 region is CASSLILAGIPERWPF. For the CDR3, the DNA is TGTGCCAGCAGCTTGATACTAGCGGGAATTCCTGAGCGTTGGCCGTTC.

The rearrangement links TRBV9 to TRBJ2-2, with 7 bases that match TRBD2. V lost 0 bases and J lost 2; bases outside the gene matches: 4. Germline lookup yields CDR1 SGDLS and CDR2 YYNGEE. The CDR3 length is 16 residues. The CDR3 loop reads CASSVGGGVNTGELFF. In nucleotides, the CDR3 is TGTGCCAGCAGCGTAGGGGGAGGGGTAAACACCGGGGAGCTGTTTTTT.

In this sample, this clonotype turned up many times. DNA of the CDR3: TGTGCCAGCAGGGAACCCGGGGAGCTGTTTTTT. Protein product: CASREPGELFF. The chain carries TRBV12-3 or TRBV12-4 and TRBJ2-2; D not resolved. Between the trimmed V and J ends, which lost 6 bases and 6 bases, there was a span of 5 bases. The CDR3 loop spans 11 amino acids.

Many counts were recorded for this clonotype. The genes are TRBV5-1 and TRBJ2-1; no definite D call. Per the germline V gene, CDR1 is SGHRS and CDR2 is YFSETQ. V gave up 5 bases and J gave up 16 bases, with 16 bases separating them. This CDR3 has 11 residues. The CDR3 is CASREEEVVFF. The CDR3 DNA sequence: TGCGCCAGCAGAGAGGAAGAGGTTGTCTTCTTC.

Ten or more counts support this clonotype. The chain links TRBV7-9 to TRBJ2-3, with 12 bases matching TRBD2. The CDR3 covers 16 residues. With 1 base clipped from V and 6 bases from J, the junction kept 5 bases outside the gene matches. The V gene's germline CDR1 is SEHNR and CDR2 FQNEAQ (reference sequence). Written as DNA, the CDR3 is TGTGCCAGCAGCTTAGTCCTAGCGGGAGGGCCGGATACGCAGTATTTT. Protein sequence: CASSLVLAGGPDTQYF.

There are many counts of this clonotype. V usage is TRBV28 and J usage is TRBJ2-1; 9 bases are shared with TRBD1. This CDR3 is built from 16 residues. Germline CDR1 and CDR2: MDHEN and SYDVKM. J lost 5 bases, V lost 6 bases, and 11 bases had no gene match. The CDR3 DNA follows: TGTGCCAGCAGATTGACAGGGGGGTGGTTGAACAATGAGCAGTTCTTC. This gives the protein CASRLTGGWLNNEQFF.

The gene calls are TRBV12-3 or TRBV12-4 and TRBJ2-5; D not certain. CDR3 length: 13 amino acids. Trimming took 2 bases from V and 2 from J, leaving 6 bases between them. CDR3 nucleotides: TGTGCCAGCAGTTTAAATTCGCAAGAGACCCAGTACTTC. This translates into CASSLNSQETQYF.

This clonotype appeared many times. This chain uses TRBV10-3 with TRBJ2-1; D possibly corresponds to TRBD2 (6 bases). This CDR3 has 14 residues. V was shortened by 4 bases and J by 3 bases, with 10 bases between the two germline ends. Per germline, CDR1 ENHRY and CDR2 SYGVKD. This chain's CDR3 is CAISAGTYYNEQFF. DNA of the CDR3: TGTGCCATCAGTGCCGGGACTTACTACAATGAGCAGTTCTTC.

Many counts were recorded for this clonotype. V gene TRBV20-1 combines with J gene TRBJ2-5; D is undetermined. Trimming removed 3 bases at V and 1 base at J, with 6 bases between. Germline loops: CDR1 DFQATT, CDR2 SNEGSKA (reference sequence). The CDR3 is 12 amino acids. Here the CDR3 reads CSASVGQETQYF. As DNA, the CDR3 is TGCAGTGCTAGTGTTGGCCAAGAGACCCAGTACTTC.

This clonotype was detected many times. This chain connects TRBV5-1 to TRBJ1-1; 10 bases are a match to TRBD1. There are 15 residues in the CDR3. V shed 4 bases, J shed 4 bases, and the junction held 7 bases outside the gene matches. Germline loops: CDR1 SGHRS, CDR2 YFSETQ. In nucleotides, the CDR3 is TGCGCCAGCAGCCCTGGGGACAGGGGATTCACTGAAGCTTTCTTT. As protein: CASSPGDRGFTEAFF.

The table lists this clonotype with many counts. V usage is TRBV20-1 and J usage is TRBJ2-1, with D possibly being TRBD2 (6 bases). Trimming removed 0 bases from V and 9 bases from J, with 15 bases in between. Germline lookup yields CDR1 DFQATT and CDR2 SNEGSKA (reference sequence). CDR3 length: 14 amino acids. The CDR3 DNA sequence: TGCAGTGCTAGAGACCCGGGACTCCCCCCTGAGCAGTTCTTC. This translates into CSARDPGLPPEQFF.

This chain connects TRBV20-1 to TRBJ1-6; tentatively, D is TRBD1 (5 bases). Deletions cut 2 bases from V and 9 bases from J, with 17 bases between. This CDR3 is 15 amino acids long. In germline, CDR1 is DFQATT, CDR2 SNEGSKA (reference sequence). This chain's CDR3 is CSARLPQGTGSPLHF. As DNA, the CDR3 is TGCAGTGCTAGACTACCTCAGGGAACTGGTTCACCCCTCCACTTT.

This clonotype was detected only once. This clone may be a read error of a much larger clone one base away. The chain carries TRBV6-1 and TRBJ2-1; 7 bases match TRBD1. Looked up from germline, CDR1 is MNHNS and CDR2 is SASEGT. V dropped 6 bases and J dropped 6; count of bases not matched to a gene: 11. The CDR3 totals 15 residues. Here the CDR3 reads CASRVTGTDLNEQFF. The CDR3, as DNA: TGTGCCAGCAGAGTAACCGGGACAGATCTCAATGAGCAGTTCTTC.

In this sample, this clonotype turned up many times. The chain employs TRBV4-1 and TRBJ2-7, with 13 nucleotides matching TRBD2. This CDR3 contains 16 residues. Germline values: CDR1 MGHRA, CDR2 YSYEKL. Trimming took 2 bases from V and 0 from J; bases not matched to a gene: 1. The CDR3 bases are TGCGCCAGCAGCCAATGGACTAGCGGGAGCTCCTACGAGCAGTACTTC. Its translation: CASSQWTSGSSYEQYF.

This clonotype was found many times. This CDR3 reads CASSLAGHNEQFF. CDR3 nucleotide sequence: TGTGCCAGCAGCTTAGCGGGACACAATGAGCAGTTCTTC. The gene calls are TRBV7-2 and TRBJ2-1, with D perhaps being TRBD1 or TRBD2 (5 bases each). The germline V gene has CDR1 SGHTA and CDR2 FQGNSA. The CDR3 runs to 13 residues. With 0 bases removed from V and 5 bases from J, the gap between germline ends came to 5 bases.

The table lists this clonotype with a few counts. The V call is TRBV4-1, the J call TRBJ1-1, with no clear D. The CDR3 extends over 17 amino acids. The ends were cut back, 1 base at V and 2 bases at J, with 17 bases in the middle. Germline loops: CDR1 MGHRA, CDR2 YSYEKL. The CDR3 nucleotides are TGCGCCAGCAGCCAAGTAGGCCTGCGAAATATAAACACTGAAGCTTTCTTT. Amino acid sequence: CASSQVGLRNINTEAFF.

At least ten counts were recorded for this clonotype. The rearrangement links TRBV13 to TRBJ2-3; 8 positions match TRBD2. J was trimmed by 2 bases and V by 1 base; bases with no gene match: 2. The germline CDR1 and CDR2 sequences are PRHDT and FYEKMQ (reference sequence). The CDR3 length is 15 residues. Written as DNA, the CDR3 is TGTGCCAGCAGCTTAGCGGGAGGGAACACAGATACGCAGTATTTT. It yields the protein CASSLAGGNTDTQYF.

This clonotype was observed a handful of times. The V and J genes are TRBV5-6 and TRBJ2-4, with 12 bases lining up with TRBD2. With V trimmed by 0 bases and J by 6 bases, 7 bases remained unmatched. This CDR3 is built from 17 residues. CDR1 SGHDT and CDR2 YYEEEE come from the germline V gene. The CDR3 region is CASSLELAGGRGNIQYF. The CDR3 DNA reads as TGTGCCAGCAGCTTGGAGCTAGCGGGGGGGCGAGGAAACATTCAGTACTTC.

This clonotype was observed at least ten times. The chain links TRBV5-1 to TRBJ2-1, with TRBD2 identical over 11 bases. This CDR3 has 16 amino acids. The V gene's germline CDR1 is SGHRS and CDR2 YFSETQ. V dropped 1 base and J dropped 3; count of bases not matched to a gene: 3. CDR3 sequence (DNA): TGCGCCAGCAGCTTGCTGGGACTAGCGGTCTACAATGAGCAGTTCTTC. Its translation: CASSLLGLAVYNEQFF.

The sample holds many counts of this clonotype. The rearrangement links TRBV13 to TRBJ1-1, with D maybe TRBD1 (5 bases). CDR3 size: 13 residues. Germline V gene data show CDR1 as PRHDT and CDR2 as FYEKMQ (reference sequence). V gave up 5 bases and J gave up 4 bases, with 11 bases separating them. CDR3 residues: CASSPREPTEAFF. The CDR3 DNA is TGTGCCAGCAGCCCCAGGGAGCCCACTGAAGCTTTCTTT.